Given below is one T cell receptor beta chain in context. Trimming stripped 4 bases from V and 2 bases from J, with 21 bases between. Germline V gives CDR1 LGHDT, CDR2 YNNKEL (reference sequence). This CDR3 spans 17 amino acids. This sample was included in a study of blood T cell repertoires in COVID-19. Study at large: The United States, Italy and Spain provided the acute and convalescent COVID-19 samples. Sample material is recorded as cDNA or gDNA derived from T cells, B-cell-depleted T cells, or PBMCs.

Per the original methods: Estimates of nucleated cell counts were drawn from the amplification of reference gene primers. The repertoire was sequenced with immunoSEQ multiplex PCR; TCRdb's copy has only in-frame clones and lacks some. The V and J calls and clone size are taken from that table; D and trimming were inferred from the DNA. The profile shows over 100,000 clones, 85% of them singletons. Material for sequencing was peripheral blood. The source of this sequence is a man older than 75 with acute or convalescent COVID-19. The chain recombines TRBV3-1 (or the pseudogene TRBV3-2) with TRBJ2-7, with a weak D call TRBD1 (6 bases). The CDR3 is CASSPNTGTGQPYEQYF. For the CDR3, the DNA is TGTGCCAGCAGCCCCAACACCGGCACGGGACAACCCTACGAGCAGTACTTC.